This T cell receptor beta chain was captured in a study of shared clonotypes between healthy human individuals. For the study at large: The people who gave samples were two women and three men aged 18 to 49.

The ends were cut back, 6 bases at V and 3 bases at J, with 14 bases in the middle. Germline lookup yields CDR1 SGHDN and CDR2 FVKESK. The CDR3 totals 15 residues. Genomic DNA of every subset was divided equally among multiple immunoSEQ plates. Loaded into unsorted PBMC replicate PCRs was about 300 ng DNA, approximately 33,000 T cell genomes. Unsorted PBMC DNA underwent sequencing on ten immunoSEQ deep assay plates. TCRdb's copy holds only in-frame clones and misses some; the assay was immunoSEQ multiplex PCR. The table lists some 500,000 clones, 75% to 80% of them singletons. Sequencing was carried out using PBMCs. The origin of this receptor is a woman aged 40 to 55 in good health. Some clones in this sample may be carry-over from other donors' samples. J is TRBJ2-2 and V is TRBV14, with D possibly matching TRBD1 (6 bases). The CDR3 is CASSRLTGYTGELFF. Here the CDR3 DNA reads TGTGCCAGCAGTCGACTTACAGGGTACACCGGGGAGCTGTTTTTT.